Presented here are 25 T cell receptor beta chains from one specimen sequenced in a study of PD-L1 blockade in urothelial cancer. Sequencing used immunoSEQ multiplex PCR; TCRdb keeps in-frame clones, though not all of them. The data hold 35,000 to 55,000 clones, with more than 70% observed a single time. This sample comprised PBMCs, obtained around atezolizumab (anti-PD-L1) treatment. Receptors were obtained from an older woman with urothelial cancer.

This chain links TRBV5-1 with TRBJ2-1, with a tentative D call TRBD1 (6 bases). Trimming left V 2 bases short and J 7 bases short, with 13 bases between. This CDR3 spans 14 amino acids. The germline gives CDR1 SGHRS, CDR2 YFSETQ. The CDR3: CASSLLGAGNEQFF. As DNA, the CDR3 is TGCGCCAGCAGCTTATTGGGGGCTGGAAATGAGCAGTTCTTC.

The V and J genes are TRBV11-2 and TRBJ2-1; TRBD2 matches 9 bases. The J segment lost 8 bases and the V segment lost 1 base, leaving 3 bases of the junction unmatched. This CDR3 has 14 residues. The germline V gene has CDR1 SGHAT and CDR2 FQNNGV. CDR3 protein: CASSLGTSGHEQFF. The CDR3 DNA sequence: TGTGCCAGCAGCTTAGGAACTAGCGGGCATGAGCAGTTCTTC.

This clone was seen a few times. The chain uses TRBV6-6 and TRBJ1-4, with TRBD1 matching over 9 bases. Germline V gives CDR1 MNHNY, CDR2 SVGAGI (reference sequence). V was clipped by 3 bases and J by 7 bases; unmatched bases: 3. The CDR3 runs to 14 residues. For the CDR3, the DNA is TGTGCCAGCAGTTATTCGACAGGGGGTGAAAAACTGTTTTTT. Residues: CASSYSTGGEKLFF.

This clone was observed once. The CDR3 reads CASSQGKQGEQFF. CDR3 DNA: TGTGCCAGTAGCCAGGGGAAGCAGGGTGAGCAGTTCTTC. The chain is built from TRBV19 and TRBJ2-1; D possibly corresponds to TRBD1 (6 bases). CDR1 and CDR2 (germline): LNHDA, SQIVND (reference sequence). This CDR3 spans 13 amino acids. The V end lost 6 bases, the J end lost 9 bases, and 15 bases lay between the germline ends.

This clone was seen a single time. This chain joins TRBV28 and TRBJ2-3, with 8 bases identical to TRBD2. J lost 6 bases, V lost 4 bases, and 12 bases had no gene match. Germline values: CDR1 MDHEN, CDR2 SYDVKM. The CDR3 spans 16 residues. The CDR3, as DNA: TGTGCCAGCAGTTCTCCGGCGACGGGGGGGCGGGATACGCAGTATTTT. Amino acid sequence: CASSSPATGGRDTQYF.

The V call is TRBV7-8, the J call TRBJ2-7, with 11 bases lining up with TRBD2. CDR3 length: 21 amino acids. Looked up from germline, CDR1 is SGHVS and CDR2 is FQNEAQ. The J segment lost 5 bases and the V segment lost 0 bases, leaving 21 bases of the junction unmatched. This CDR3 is CASSLASHALVAGGVLDEQYF. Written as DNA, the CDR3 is TGTGCCAGCAGCTTAGCGTCCCATGCCCTCGTAGCGGGGGGGGTCTTGGACGAGCAGTACTTC. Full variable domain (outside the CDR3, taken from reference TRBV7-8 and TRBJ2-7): GAGVSQSPRYKVAKRGQDVALRCDPISGHVSLFWYQQALGQGPEFLTYFQNEAQLDKSGLPSDRFFAERPEGSVSTLKIQRTQQEDSAVYLCASSLASHALVAGGVLDEQYFGPGTRLTVT.

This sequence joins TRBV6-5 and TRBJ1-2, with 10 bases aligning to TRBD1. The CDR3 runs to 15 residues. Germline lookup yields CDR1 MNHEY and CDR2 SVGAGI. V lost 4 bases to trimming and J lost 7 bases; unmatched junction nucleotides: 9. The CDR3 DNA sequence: TGTGCCAGCAGTTTCAGAGGACAGGGGGTCTTTGGCTACACCTTC. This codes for CASSFRGQGVFGYTF.

CDR3 nucleotide sequence: TGTGCCAGCAGCTCCCCCTTCAGGGATAACAATGAGCAGTTCTTC. Its protein is CASSSPFRDNNEQFF. This sequence joins TRBV7-9 and TRBJ2-1; D is possibly TRBD1 (5 bases). The V end lost 4 bases, the J end lost 5 bases, and 15 bases lay between the germline ends. The CDR3 covers 15 residues. Germline V lookup: CDR1 SEHNR, CDR2 FQNEAQ (reference sequence). The full variable domain, with the rest looked up from reference TRBV7-9 and TRBJ2-1, is DTGVSQNPRHKITKRGQNVTFRCDPISEHNRLYWYRQTLGQGPEFLTYFQNEAQLEKSRLLSDRFSAERPKGSFSTLEIQRTEQGDSAMYLCASSSPFRDNNEQFFGPGTRLTVL.

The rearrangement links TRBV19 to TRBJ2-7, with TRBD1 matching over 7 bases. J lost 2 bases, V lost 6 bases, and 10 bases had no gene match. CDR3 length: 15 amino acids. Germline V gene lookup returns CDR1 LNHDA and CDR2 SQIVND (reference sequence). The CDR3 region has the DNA TGTGCCAGTAGACCAGGGACAGCCCAGACCTACGAGCAGTACTTC. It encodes CASRPGTAQTYEQYF.

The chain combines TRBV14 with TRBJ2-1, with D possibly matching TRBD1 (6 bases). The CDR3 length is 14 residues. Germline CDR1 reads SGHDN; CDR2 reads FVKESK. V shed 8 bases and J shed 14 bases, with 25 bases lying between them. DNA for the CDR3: TGTGCCAGCCCCAAGGTCCCTCAGACAGCAGGGGAGTTCTTC. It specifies CASPKVPQTAGEFF.

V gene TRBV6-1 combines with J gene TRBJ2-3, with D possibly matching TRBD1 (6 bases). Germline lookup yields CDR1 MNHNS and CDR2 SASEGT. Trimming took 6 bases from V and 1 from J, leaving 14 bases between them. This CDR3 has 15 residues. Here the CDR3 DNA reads TGTGCCAGCAGCAGAAACAGGGAAGGCACAGATACGCAGTATTTT. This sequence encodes CASSRNREGTDTQYF.

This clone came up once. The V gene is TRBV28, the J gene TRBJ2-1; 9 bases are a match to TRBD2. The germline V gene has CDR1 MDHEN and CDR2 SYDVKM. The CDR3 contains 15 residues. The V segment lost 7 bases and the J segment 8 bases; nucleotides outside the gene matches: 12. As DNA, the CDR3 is TGTGCCAGCACCGTAGCGGGAGTTTTAATCCATGAGCAGTTCTTC. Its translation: CASTVAGVLIHEQFF. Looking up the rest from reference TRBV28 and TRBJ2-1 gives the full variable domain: DVKVTQSSRYLVKRTGEKVFLECVQDMDHENMFWYRQDPGLGLRLIYFSYDVKMKEKGDIPEGYSVSREKKERFSLILESASTNQTSMYLCASTVAGVLIHEQFFGPGTRLTVL.

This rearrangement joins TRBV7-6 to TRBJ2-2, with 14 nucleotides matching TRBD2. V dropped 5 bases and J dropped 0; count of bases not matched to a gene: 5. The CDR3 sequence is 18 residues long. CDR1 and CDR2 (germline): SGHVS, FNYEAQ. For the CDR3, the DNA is TGTGCCAGCAGCCCGGGACTAGCGGGAGAGGCGAACACCGGGGAGCTGTTTTTT. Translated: CASSPGLAGEANTGELFF.

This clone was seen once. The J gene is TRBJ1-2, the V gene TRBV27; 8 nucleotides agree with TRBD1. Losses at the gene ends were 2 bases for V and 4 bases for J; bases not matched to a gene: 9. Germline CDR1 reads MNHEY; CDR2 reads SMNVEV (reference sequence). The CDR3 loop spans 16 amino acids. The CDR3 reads CASSLLPGQGTYGYTF. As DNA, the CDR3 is TGTGCCAGCAGTTTACTCCCCGGACAGGGTACCTATGGCTACACCTTC.

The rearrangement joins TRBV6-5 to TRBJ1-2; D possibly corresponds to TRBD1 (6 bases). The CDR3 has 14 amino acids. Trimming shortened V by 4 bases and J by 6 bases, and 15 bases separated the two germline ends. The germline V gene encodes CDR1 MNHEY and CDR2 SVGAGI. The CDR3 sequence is CASSWEGGRNGYTF. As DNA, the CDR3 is TGTGCCAGCAGTTGGGAAGGGGGAAGGAATGGCTACACCTTC.

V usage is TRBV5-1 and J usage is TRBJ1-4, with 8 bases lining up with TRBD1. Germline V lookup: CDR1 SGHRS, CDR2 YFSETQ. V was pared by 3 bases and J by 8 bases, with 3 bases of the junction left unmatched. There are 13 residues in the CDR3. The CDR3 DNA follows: TGCGCCAGCAGCTCAGGGGACAGGGAAAAACTGTTTTTT. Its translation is CASSSGDREKLFF.

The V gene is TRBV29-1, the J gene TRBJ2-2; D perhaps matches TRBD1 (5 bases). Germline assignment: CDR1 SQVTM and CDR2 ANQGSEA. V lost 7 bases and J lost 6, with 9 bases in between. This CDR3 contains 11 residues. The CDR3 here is CSARGSGELFF. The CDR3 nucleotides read TGCAGCGCTAGGGGTTCCGGGGAGCTGTTTTTT.

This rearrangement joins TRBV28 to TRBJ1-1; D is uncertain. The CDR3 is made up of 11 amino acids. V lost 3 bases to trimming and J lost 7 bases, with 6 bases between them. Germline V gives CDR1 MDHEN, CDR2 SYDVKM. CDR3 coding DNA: TGTGCCAGCAGTTTCCTAAATGAAGCTTTCTTT. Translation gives CASSFLNEAFF.

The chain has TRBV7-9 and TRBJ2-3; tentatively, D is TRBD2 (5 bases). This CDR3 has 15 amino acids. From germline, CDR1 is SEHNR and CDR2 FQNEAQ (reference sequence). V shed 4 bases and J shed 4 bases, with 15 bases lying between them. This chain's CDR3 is CASSWTRNMPDTQYF. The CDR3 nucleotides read TGTGCCAGCAGCTGGACTCGGAATATGCCAGATACGCAGTATTTT.

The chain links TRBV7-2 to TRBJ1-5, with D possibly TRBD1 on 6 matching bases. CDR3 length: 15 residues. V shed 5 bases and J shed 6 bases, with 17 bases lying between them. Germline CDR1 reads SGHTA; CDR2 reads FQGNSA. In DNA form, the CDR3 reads TGTGCCAGCAGCCCAGAAGGTGGGGGCGGTCAGCCCCAGCATTTT. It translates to CASSPEGGGGQPQHF.

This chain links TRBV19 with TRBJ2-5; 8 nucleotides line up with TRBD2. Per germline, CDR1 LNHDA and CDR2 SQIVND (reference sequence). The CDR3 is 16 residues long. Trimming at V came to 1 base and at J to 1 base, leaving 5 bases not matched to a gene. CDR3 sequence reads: CASSIGGGRIQETQYF. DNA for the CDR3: TGTGCCAGTAGTATAGGCGGGGGGCGCATCCAAGAGACCCAGTACTTC.

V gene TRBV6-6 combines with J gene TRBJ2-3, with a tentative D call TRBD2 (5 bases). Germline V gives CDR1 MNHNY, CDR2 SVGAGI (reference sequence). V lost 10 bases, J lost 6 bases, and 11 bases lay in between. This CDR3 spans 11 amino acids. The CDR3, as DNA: TGTGCCACCCGGAAGCGGGATACGCAGTATTTT. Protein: CATRKRDTQYF.

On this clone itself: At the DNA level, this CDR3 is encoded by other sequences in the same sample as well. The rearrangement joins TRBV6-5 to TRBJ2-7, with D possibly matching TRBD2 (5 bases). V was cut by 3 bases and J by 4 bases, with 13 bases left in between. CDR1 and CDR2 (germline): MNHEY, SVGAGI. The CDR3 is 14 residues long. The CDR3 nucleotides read TGTGCCAGCAGTTATCGGGAAAGGGAATACGAGCAGTACTTC. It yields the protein CASSYREREYEQYF.

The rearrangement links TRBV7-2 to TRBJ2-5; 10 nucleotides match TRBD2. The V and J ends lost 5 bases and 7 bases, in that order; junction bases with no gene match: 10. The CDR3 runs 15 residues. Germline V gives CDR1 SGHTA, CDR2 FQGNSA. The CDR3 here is CASSGQAGGLGTQYF. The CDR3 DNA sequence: TGTGCCAGCAGCGGGCAAGCGGGGGGGCTGGGGACCCAGTACTTC.

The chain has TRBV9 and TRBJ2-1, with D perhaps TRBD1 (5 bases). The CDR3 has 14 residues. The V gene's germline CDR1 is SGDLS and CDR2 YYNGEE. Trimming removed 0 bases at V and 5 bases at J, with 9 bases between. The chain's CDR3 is CASSVGGANNEQFF. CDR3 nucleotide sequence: TGTGCCAGCAGCGTAGGGGGCGCCAACAATGAGCAGTTCTTC.